One sample yielded the 30 T cell receptor beta chains listed below, sequenced in a study of blood T cell repertoires in COVID-19. Data came from immunoSEQ multiplex PCR; TCRdb stores just in-frame clones and leaves some out. The sample consists of 210,000 or so clones, 87% of them appearing once. Input material: peripheral blood. The receptors originated from a woman aged 18 to 35 who had recovered from COVID-19.

The rearrangement joins TRBV2 to TRBJ1-2; 7 bases line up with TRBD1. V was pared by 4 bases and J by 6 bases, with 14 bases of the junction left unmatched. In germline, CDR1 is SNHLY, CDR2 FYNNEI. There are 16 residues in the CDR3. The CDR3 bases are TGTGCCAGCAGTGCGAGACAGGGCGAACCCATCAATGGCTACACCTTC. This codes for CASSARQGEPINGYTF.

The chain recombines TRBV7-3 with TRBJ2-5, with 7 nucleotides matching TRBD2. The V gene's germline CDR1 is SGHTA and CDR2 FQGTGA. With 1 base clipped from V and 2 bases from J, the junction kept 10 bases outside the gene matches. CDR3 length: 17 residues. For the CDR3, the DNA is TGTGCCAGCAGCTTAAGAGGCGGGAGTTATGTACAAGAGACCCAGTACTTC. This encodes CASSLRGGSYVQETQYF.

V is TRBV3-1 (or the pseudogene TRBV3-2) and J is TRBJ2-3; 10 nucleotides agree with TRBD1. CDR1 and CDR2 (germline): LGHDT, YNNKEL (reference sequence). After removal of 2 bases from V and 4 bases from J, the junction contained 12 bases not matched to a gene. The length of the CDR3 is 18 residues. The CDR3 nucleotides read TGTGCCAGCAGCCAATACTCCGGGACAGGGGTTCTTCCAGATACGCAGTATTTT. It is translated as CASSQYSGTGVLPDTQYF.

The V gene is TRBV24-1, the J gene TRBJ1-1; TRBD1 might be the D (5 bases). Germline CDR1 is KGHDR and CDR2 is SFDVKD. CDR3 length: 15 amino acids. The V end was cut by 4 bases, the J end by 3 bases, with 14 bases between. This CDR3 is CATSDSLTVDTEAFF. The DNA of the CDR3 is TGTGCCACCAGTGACTCCCTGACAGTCGACACTGAAGCTTTCTTT.

The chain carries TRBV9 and TRBJ1-4; D may be TRBD1 (5 bases). Trimming pared 3 bases from V and 5 bases from J, leaving 14 bases between. This CDR3 has 15 amino acids. Germline V gives CDR1 SGDLS, CDR2 YYNGEE. The CDR3 bases are TGTGCCAGCAGCGCGGGACTCCTAGGGAATGAAAAACTGTTTTTT. Amino acid sequence: CASSAGLLGNEKLFF.

The chain is built from TRBV13 and TRBJ1-4, with TRBD1 identical over 11 bases. The CDR3 loop spans 16 amino acids. J lost 5 bases, V lost 5 bases, and 7 bases had no gene match. Germline lookup yields CDR1 PRHDT and CDR2 FYEKMQ (reference sequence). CDR3 nucleotides: TGTGCCAGCAGCCCAAGGACAGGGGGCGGGAATGAAAAACTGTTTTTT. It is translated as CASSPRTGGGNEKLFF.

This clone was recorded once. The chain combines TRBV19 with TRBJ1-1, with 7 bases fitting TRBD1. CDR1 and CDR2 from the germline V gene are LNHDA and SQIVND (reference sequence). Trimming cost V 7 bases and J 1 base; bases outside gene matches: 9. CDR3 length: 15 amino acids. The CDR3 bases are TGTGCCAGTATACTAATGACAGGGTCGAACACTGAAGCTTTCTTT. This sequence encodes CASILMTGSNTEAFF.

This chain joins TRBV18 and TRBJ1-1; 7 bases line up with TRBD1. V lost 4 bases and J lost 0; bases outside the gene matches: 5. The CDR3 is 15 amino acids. In germline, CDR1 is KGHSH, CDR2 LQKENI. Here the CDR3 reads CASSLQGEMNTEAFF. The CDR3 DNA is TGTGCCAGCTCACTGCAGGGGGAAATGAACACTGAAGCTTTCTTT.

The chain uses TRBV3-1 (or the pseudogene TRBV3-2) and TRBJ1-1, with a tentative D call TRBD1 (5 bases). The CDR3 extends over 18 amino acids. In germline, CDR1 is LGHDT, CDR2 YNNKEL (reference sequence). Trimming stripped 0 bases from V and 6 bases from J, with 23 bases between. The CDR3 DNA sequence: TGTGCCAGCAGCCAAGAGAGGCGGGGCAGGGCCCTAAGTCCTGAAGCTTTCTTT. Protein product: CASSQERRGRALSPEAFF.

The chain links TRBV5-5 to TRBJ2-7, with 7 bases aligning to TRBD1. V shed 0 bases and J 5 bases; nucleotides not matched to a gene: 8. CDR3 length: 15 residues. CDR1 and CDR2 (germline): SGHKS, YYEKEE (reference sequence). DNA for the CDR3: TGTGCCAGCAGCTTGGAACGGACAGGTAGGGACGAGCAGTACTTC. Protein sequence: CASSLERTGRDEQYF.

The chain employs TRBV2 and TRBJ1-4, with D unresolved. This CDR3 is 15 amino acids long. V dropped 6 bases and J dropped 1 base, with 12 bases sitting between them. Germline CDR1 and CDR2: SNHLY and FYNNEI. Here the CDR3 reads CASRVNGLTNEKLFF. Written as DNA, the CDR3 is TGTGCCAGCAGAGTTAATGGGCTAACTAATGAAAAACTGTTTTTT.

This clone was picked up one time. CDR3 region: CASSQDLSGDSVQPQHF. In DNA form, the CDR3 reads TGTGCCAGCAGCCAAGATCTATCGGGGGATTCGGTCCAGCCCCAGCATTTT. V usage is TRBV3-1 (or the pseudogene TRBV3-2) and J usage is TRBJ1-5; D is perhaps TRBD1 (5 bases). The CDR3 covers 17 residues. CDR1 is LGHDT and CDR2 is YNNKEL in the germline V gene (reference sequence). V was trimmed by 0 bases and J by 7 bases, leaving 19 bases between them.

This sequence joins TRBV12-3 or TRBV12-4 and TRBJ2-3; no reliable D call. V lost 10 bases to trimming and J lost 2 bases, with 4 bases between them. This CDR3 is built from 10 residues. The CDR3, as DNA: TGTGCCACAGACACAGATACGCAGTATTTT. This encodes CATDTDTQYF.

This clone was observed a few times. This chain uses TRBV27 with TRBJ1-1; D gene ambiguous. The CDR3 length is 13 residues. Trimming removed 3 bases at V and 4 bases at J, with 9 bases between. Germline V gene lookup returns CDR1 MNHEY and CDR2 SMNVEV (reference sequence). This CDR3 reads CASSFYVGTEAFF. DNA for the CDR3: TGTGCCAGCAGTTTCTACGTCGGCACTGAAGCTTTCTTT.

The chain carries TRBV27 and TRBJ2-1, with 7 bases fitting TRBD1. Trimming at V came to 6 bases and at J to 2 bases, leaving 7 bases not matched to a gene. CDR3 size: 15 residues. Looked up from germline, CDR1 is MNHEY and CDR2 is SMNVEV (reference sequence). CDR3 sequence: CASSPETGPYNEQFF. The CDR3 DNA follows: TGTGCCAGCAGCCCCGAGACAGGGCCCTACAATGAGCAGTTCTTC.

V and J are TRBV20-1 and TRBJ1-2, with D perhaps TRBD1 (6 bases). CDR3 size: 11 residues. V was cut by 5 bases and J by 5 bases, with 9 bases left in between. The germline gives CDR1 DFQATT, CDR2 SNEGSKA (reference sequence). CDR3 bases: TGCAGTGCTGGACAGAATTATGGCTACACCTTC. This encodes CSAGQNYGYTF.

The chain uses TRBV5-1 and TRBJ2-7; perhaps TRBD2 as D (6 bases). The CDR3 has 15 residues. Looked up from germline, CDR1 is SGHRS and CDR2 is YFSETQ. The V and J ends lost 1 base and 6 bases respectively, with 17 bases between them. CDR3 DNA: TGCGCCAGCAGCTTGAATGGGGGGACCTCCCTCGAGCAGTACTTC. It translates to CASSLNGGTSLEQYF.

The rearrangement joins TRBV6-5 to TRBJ1-2; D possibly corresponds to TRBD1 (6 bases). The CDR3 is made up of 13 amino acids. V shed 0 bases and J shed 4 bases, with 6 bases lying between them. CDR1 is MNHEY, CDR2 SVGAGI, per germline. The CDR3 sequence is CASSYSDSYGYTF. In DNA, the CDR3 is TGTGCCAGCAGTTACTCGGACAGCTATGGCTACACCTTC.

This chain joins TRBV7-6 and TRBJ1-1; D remains ambiguous. Germline-derived CDR1 and CDR2 are SGHVS and FNYEAQ. CDR3 length: 13 residues. V was shortened by 1 base and J by 7 bases, with 10 bases between the two germline ends. This CDR3 reads CASSLDRGNEAFF. As DNA, the CDR3 is TGTGCCAGCAGCTTAGATCGGGGAAATGAAGCTTTCTTT.

The chain recombines TRBV9 with TRBJ2-1; 12 nucleotides align to TRBD2. The trim removed 3 bases at V and 2 bases at J, leaving 6 bases unmatched. Germline loops: CDR1 SGDLS, CDR2 YYNGEE. The CDR3 contains 17 residues. The DNA for the CDR3 is TGTGCCAGCAGCGCTCCACTAGCGGGAGGCCCCTACAATGAGCAGTTCTTC. Translating gives CASSAPLAGGPYNEQFF. Full variable domain (outside the CDR3, taken from reference TRBV9 and TRBJ2-1): DSGVTQTPKHLITATGQRVTLRCSPRSGDLSVYWYQQSLDQGLQFLIQYYNGEERAKGNILERFSAQQFPDLHSELNLSSLELGDSALYFCASSAPLAGGPYNEQFFGPGTRLTVL.

The V and J genes are TRBV6-2 or TRBV6-3 and TRBJ2-7, with TRBD2 identical over 11 bases. From germline, CDR1 is MNHEY and CDR2 SVGEGT. J gave up 1 base and V 2 bases, and 1 base lay outside the gene matches. The CDR3 length is 15 residues. The CDR3 is CASSYGTSGSYEQYF. DNA for the CDR3: TGTGCCAGCAGTTACGGGACTAGCGGATCCTACGAGCAGTACTTC.

The chain has TRBV27 and TRBJ2-7; 9 bases fit TRBD1. The CDR3 length is 13 residues. V was clipped by 5 bases and J by 7 bases; unmatched bases: 6. The V gene's germline CDR1 is MNHEY and CDR2 SMNVEV (reference sequence). CDR3 nucleotides: TGTGCCAGCAGTCAAACAGGGGGCGGGGAGCAGTACTTC. It yields the protein CASSQTGGGEQYF.

The J gene is TRBJ2-5, the V gene TRBV4-3; maybe TRBD2 (6 bases). The CDR3 extends over 16 amino acids. V was shortened by 0 bases and J by 5 bases, with 16 bases between the two germline ends. CDR1 and CDR2 (germline): LGHNA, YSLEER. The DNA of the CDR3 is TGCGCCAGCAGCCAAGAAGGTCGACTAGGAGGCGAGACCCAGTACTTC. Its translation is CASSQEGRLGGETQYF.

This chain joins TRBV7-2 and TRBJ2-1; TRBD1 is a possible D gene (6 bases). The CDR3 is 16 amino acids. Germline assignment: CDR1 SGHTA and CDR2 FQGNSA. V was shortened by 5 bases and J by 6 bases, with 20 bases between the two germline ends. CDR3 nucleotides: TGTGCCAGCAGCCATCTTACCCGGACCAGGGGCAATGAGCAGTTCTTC. Encoded protein: CASSHLTRTRGNEQFF.

This sequence joins TRBV6-5 and TRBJ2-1; TRBD2 might be the D (7 bases). The germline V gene encodes CDR1 MNHEY and CDR2 SVGAGI. Trimming removed 6 bases at V and 8 bases at J, with 20 bases between. The CDR3 is 15 residues long. CDR3 residues: CASSRGGGPHYEQFF. CDR3 DNA sequence: TGTGCCAGCAGCCGAGGGGGGGGGCCCCACTATGAGCAGTTCTTC.

This clone was detected only once. The rearrangement joins TRBV18 to TRBJ1-2; 7 bases are shared with TRBD1. CDR3 length equals 15 residues. Trimming removed 4 bases from V and 5 bases from J; junction bases left unmatched: 10. Germline V gives CDR1 KGHSH, CDR2 LQKENI. CDR3 sequence reads: CASSLLGQEEYGYTF. CDR3 bases: TGTGCCAGCTCACTCCTAGGACAGGAGGAATATGGCTACACCTTC. Combining the CDR3 with reference TRBV18 and TRBJ1-2 gives the whole variable domain NAGVMQNPRHLVRRRGQEARLRCSPMKGHSHVYWYRQLPEEGLKFMVYLQKENIIDESGMPKERFSAEFPKEGPSILRIQQVVRGDSAAYFCASSLLGQEEYGYTFGSGTRLTVV.

A few counts support this clone. The V call is TRBV9, the J call TRBJ2-1; TRBD2 might be the D (6 bases). Germline V lookup: CDR1 SGDLS, CDR2 YYNGEE. The V end lost 6 bases, the J end lost 4 bases, and 17 bases lay between the germline ends. The CDR3 spans 15 residues. The CDR3 bases are TGTGCCAGCAACCCTTGGGGGGACCCATACAATGAGCAGTTCTTC. The encoded protein is CASNPWGDPYNEQFF.

The genes are TRBV5-4 and TRBJ1-4, with 9 bases fitting TRBD1. The CDR3 is 16 amino acids. V was pared by 3 bases and J by 8 bases, with 11 bases of the junction left unmatched. The germline gives CDR1 SGHNT, CDR2 YYREEE (reference sequence). The CDR3 spells CASSSSLDRGREKLFF. CDR3 coding DNA: TGTGCCAGCAGCTCAAGCTTGGACAGGGGCAGGGAAAAACTGTTTTTT.

In its sample, this clone was seen once. The chain links TRBV5-6 to TRBJ2-7; 10 bases match TRBD2. Germline CDR1 reads SGHDT; CDR2 reads YYEEEE. After removal of 4 bases from V and 5 bases from J, the junction contained 12 bases not matched to a gene. This CDR3 has 16 amino acids. The CDR3 DNA sequence: TGTGCCAGCAGCCTTCTTCCGGGACTAGCGTTTAACGAGCAGTACTTC. Its protein product is CASSLLPGLAFNEQYF.

The chain recombines TRBV9 with TRBJ2-2; no definite D call. V was cut by 0 bases and J by 0 bases, with 6 bases left in between. This CDR3 contains 15 residues. The V gene's germline CDR1 is SGDLS and CDR2 YYNGEE. CDR3 coding DNA: TGTGCCAGCAGCGTAGCAGTCGCGAACACCGGGGAGCTGTTTTTT. This gives the protein CASSVAVANTGELFF.